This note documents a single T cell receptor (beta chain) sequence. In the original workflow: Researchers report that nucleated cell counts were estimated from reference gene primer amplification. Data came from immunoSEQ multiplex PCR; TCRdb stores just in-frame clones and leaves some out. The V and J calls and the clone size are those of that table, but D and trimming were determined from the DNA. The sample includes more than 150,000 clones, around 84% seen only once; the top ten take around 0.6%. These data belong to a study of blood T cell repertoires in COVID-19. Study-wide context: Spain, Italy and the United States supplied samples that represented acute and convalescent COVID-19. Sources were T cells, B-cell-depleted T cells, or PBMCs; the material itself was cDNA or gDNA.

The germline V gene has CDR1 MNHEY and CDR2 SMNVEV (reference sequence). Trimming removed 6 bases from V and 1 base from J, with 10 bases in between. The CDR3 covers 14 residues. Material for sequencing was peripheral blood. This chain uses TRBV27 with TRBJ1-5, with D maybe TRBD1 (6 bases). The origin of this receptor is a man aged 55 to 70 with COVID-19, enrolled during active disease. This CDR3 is CASSGQMSNQPQHF. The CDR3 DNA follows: TGTGCCAGCAGCGGACAGATGAGCAATCAGCCCCAGCATTTT.